These 10 T cell receptor beta chains were all obtained from the same sample, sequenced in a study of somatic mutations in cytotoxic T cells in rheumatoid arthritis (TCRdb year 2017). Library preparation employed the immunoSEQ multiplex PCR assay. TCRdb took over this immuneACCESS table, retaining in-frame rearrangements with V and J assigned. Such tables are incomplete; in checked studies, under half of the missing clones stem from an unresolved V gene, and the remainder is unexplained. A total of approximately 12,000 clones appear in this sample, about 80% of them only once. In total, the top ten clones hold more than 13% of the sample. Specimen: CD8+ T cells sorted from blood. The receptors come from a man aged 50-59 years in good health.

J is TRBJ1-5 and V is TRBV5-8; D is ambiguous. This CDR3 region has 16 residues. Germline V gene sequence: CDR1 SGHTS, CDR2 YDEGEE. The V end lost 4 bases, the J end lost 4 bases, and 18 bases lay between the germline ends. The DNA for the CDR3 is TGTGCCAGCAGCAAGGTAGCCCACCCAGCGAATCAGCCCCAGCATTTT. Amino acids: CASSKVAHPANQPQHF.

This sequence joins TRBV30 and TRBJ2-3; TRBD2 is a possible D gene (6 bases). Per germline, CDR1 GTSNPN and CDR2 SVGIG (reference sequence). This CDR3 region has 14 residues. Trimming left V 5 bases short and J 4 bases short, with 16 bases between. CDR3 DNA sequence: TGTGCCTGGGGGGGAGGTGTCTGGGCAGATACGCAGTATTTT. Translating it yields CAWGGGVWADTQYF. The complete variable domain, with remaining parts taken from reference TRBV30 and TRBJ2-3, reads SQTIHQWPATLVQPVGSPLSLECTVEGTSNPNLYWYRQAAGRGLQLLFYSVGIGQISSEVPQNLSASRPQDRQFILSSKKLLLSDSGFYLCAWGGGVWADTQYFGPGTRLTVL.

The V and J genes are TRBV13 and TRBJ1-5; tentatively, D is TRBD1 (5 bases). V lost 0 bases and J lost 3, with 6 bases in between. The germline CDR1 and CDR2 sequences are PRHDT and FYEKMQ (reference sequence). The CDR3 runs 14 residues. The CDR3 DNA reads TGTGCCAGCAGCTTAGGCAGGGACAATCAGCCCCAGCATTTT. Its translation is CASSLGRDNQPQHF.

This chain connects TRBV5-6 to TRBJ1-1, with a tentative D call TRBD1 (6 bases). Trimming stripped 0 bases from V and 0 bases from J, with 12 bases between. The CDR3 runs to 16 residues. Germline V lookup: CDR1 SGHDT, CDR2 YYEEEE. The CDR3 DNA reads as TGTGCCAGCAGCTTGGGGGGGCCGAGTGTGAACACTGAAGCTTTCTTT. It encodes CASSLGGPSVNTEAFF. Variable domain in full (rest from reference TRBV5-6 and TRBJ1-1): DAGVTQSPTHLIKTRGQQVTLRCSPKSGHDTVSWYQQALGQGPQFIFQYYEEEERQRGNFPDRFSGHQFPNYSSELNVNALLLGDSALYLCASSLGGPSVNTEAFFGQGTRLTVV.

The V and J genes are TRBV2 and TRBJ1-2, with D hard to call. The CDR3 spans 13 residues. Germline V gene sequence: CDR1 SNHLY, CDR2 FYNNEI. Trimming shortened V by 6 bases and J by 6 bases, and 14 bases separated the two germline ends. CDR3 amino acids: CASSAGGFDGYTF. CDR3 coding DNA: TGTGCCAGCAGCGCAGGTGGTTTCGATGGCTACACCTTC.

This clone was found a few times. The gene calls are TRBV30 and TRBJ1-2; 7 bases match TRBD1. The CDR3 loop spans 13 amino acids. CDR1 GTSNPN and CDR2 SVGIG come from the germline V gene (reference sequence). The J segment lost 7 bases and the V segment lost 1 base, leaving 6 bases of the junction unmatched. CDR3 sequence (DNA): TGTGCCTGGAGTGCGACAGGGACCGGTGGCTACACCTTC. Residues: CAWSATGTGGYTF.

This clone rates as medium-sized (0.01 to 0.1%). The genes are TRBV6-5 and TRBJ2-3; no clear D. Germline V gene sequence: CDR1 MNHEY, CDR2 SVGAGI. The CDR3 is 15 residues long. The V end lost 2 bases, the J end lost 0 bases, and 9 bases lay between the germline ends. CDR3 residues: CASSYNPYSTDTQYF. In DNA form, the CDR3 reads TGTGCCAGCAGTTACAACCCGTATAGCACAGATACGCAGTATTTT.

This chain uses TRBV10-1 with TRBJ1-2; tentatively, D is TRBD1 (6 bases). Per the germline V gene, CDR1 is WNHNN and CDR2 is SYGVQD (reference sequence). Trimming took off 3 bases at V and 8 bases at J, with 13 bases between the two ends. The CDR3 loop spans 13 amino acids. In nucleotides, the CDR3 is TGCGCCAGCAGTGAACAGGGAAGATACGGCTACACCTTC. This translates into CASSEQGRYGYTF.

V gene TRBV7-9 combines with J gene TRBJ1-2; 9 nucleotides match TRBD1. J gave up 7 bases and V 6 bases, and 3 bases lay outside the gene matches. Germline CDR1 is SEHNR and CDR2 is FQNEAQ (reference sequence). CDR3 length: 12 residues. The chain's CDR3 is CASRQGAGGYTF. The CDR3 coding sequence is TGTGCCAGCAGACAGGGGGCAGGTGGCTACACCTTC.

This clone has just one count. The rearrangement uses TRBV9 and TRBJ1-1; D ambiguous. Germline CDR1 and CDR2: SGDLS and YYNGEE. V was clipped by 3 bases and J by 0 bases, with 6 bases between them. The CDR3 length is 13 residues. CDR3 protein: CASSARLNTEAFF. CDR3 DNA sequence: TGTGCCAGCAGCGCTCGTTTGAACACTGAAGCTTTCTTT.